This T cell receptor (beta chain) originates from a study of T cell repertoires in cytomegalovirus infection (dated by TCRdb to about 2019). Background for the entire study: The HLA type of each donor mattered for the analysis, because public TCR beta signatures pointed to carriage of CMV infection along with the matching HLA type. What the authors observed across the whole study: Cumulative frequency of public TCR beta family members discriminated carriers of CMV infection plus the relevant HLA type in this cohort and an independent approximately 400-donor cohort. The ex vivo response was dominated by HLA-C-restricted CMV-specific TCR beta clonotypes, and the single most frequent clonotype in two of eight donors was supplied by these HLA-C-restricted clonotypes.

The sequencing machine was an Illumina HiSeq 1500. TCRdb trimmed public reads at Q25 via fastp, called clones via MiXCR and kept in-frame beta chains. Identical CDR3 proteins give one entry, which carries the most common genes and DNA. Within this sample are roughly 760,000 distinct CDR3 sequences, with roughly 35% of them counted one time only. Clones ranked in the top ten supply 2.8% of the sample. V is shortened by 0 bases, J by 6 bases, and the region joining them spans 18 bases. Inclusive of the bounding cysteine and phenylalanine, the CDR3 is 15 residues long. Kept here is only the CDR3 DNA, which spans 45 bases and is read in frame from base 1. The germline V gene (reference sequence) sets CDR1 to DFQATT and CDR2 to SNEGSKA. Regarding this clonotype: No cognate antigen has been identified for it. No base quality values were provided; no much bigger clone lies one nucleotide off.

The specimen sequenced was PBMCs. The V and J segments used are TRBV20-1 and TRBJ2-7; no confident D gene assignment can be made. The source of this sequence is a human donor in good health (CMV status not recorded). Some clones in this sample may be carry-over from other donors' samples. The nucleotide sequence reads TGCAGTGCTAGAGACAGGAGCGCCTCTGGGTTCGAGCAGTACTTC. Protein translation: CSARDRSASGFEQYF.